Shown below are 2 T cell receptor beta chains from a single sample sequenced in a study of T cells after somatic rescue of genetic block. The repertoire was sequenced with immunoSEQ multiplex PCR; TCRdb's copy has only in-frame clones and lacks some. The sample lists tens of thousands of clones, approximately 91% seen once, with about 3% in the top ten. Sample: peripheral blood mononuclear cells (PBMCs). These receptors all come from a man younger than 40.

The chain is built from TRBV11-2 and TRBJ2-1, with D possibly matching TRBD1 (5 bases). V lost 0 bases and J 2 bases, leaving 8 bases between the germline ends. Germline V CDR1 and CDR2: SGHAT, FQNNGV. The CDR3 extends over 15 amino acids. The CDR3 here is CASSLDAGPYNEQFF. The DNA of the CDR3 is TGTGCCAGCAGCTTAGATGCAGGGCCCTACAATGAGCAGTTCTTC.

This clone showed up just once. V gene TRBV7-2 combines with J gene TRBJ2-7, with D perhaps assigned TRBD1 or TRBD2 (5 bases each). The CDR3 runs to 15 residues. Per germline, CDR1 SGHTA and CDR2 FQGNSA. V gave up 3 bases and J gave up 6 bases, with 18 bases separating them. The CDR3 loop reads CASSLRGGIFSEQYF. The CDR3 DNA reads TGTGCCAGCAGCTTGAGGGGCGGTATTTTTTCCGAGCAGTACTTC.